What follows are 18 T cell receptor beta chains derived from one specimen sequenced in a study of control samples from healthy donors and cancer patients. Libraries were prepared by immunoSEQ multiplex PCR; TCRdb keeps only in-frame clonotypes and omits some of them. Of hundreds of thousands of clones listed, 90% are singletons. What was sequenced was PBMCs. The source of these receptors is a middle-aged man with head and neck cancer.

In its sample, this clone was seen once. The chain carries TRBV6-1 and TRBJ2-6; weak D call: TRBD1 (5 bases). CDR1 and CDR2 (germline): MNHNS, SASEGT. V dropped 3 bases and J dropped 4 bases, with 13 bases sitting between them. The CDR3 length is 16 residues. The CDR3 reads CASSDRVVQGANVLTF. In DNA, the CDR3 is TGTGCCAGCAGTGACAGGGTAGTGCAAGGGGCCAACGTCCTGACTTTC.

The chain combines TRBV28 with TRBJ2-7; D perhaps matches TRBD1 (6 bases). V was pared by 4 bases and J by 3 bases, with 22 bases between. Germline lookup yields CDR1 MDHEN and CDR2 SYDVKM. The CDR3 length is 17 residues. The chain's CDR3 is CASSYNLRDNDGYEQYF. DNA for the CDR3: TGTGCCAGCAGTTACAACCTCCGGGACAACGACGGCTACGAGCAGTACTTC.

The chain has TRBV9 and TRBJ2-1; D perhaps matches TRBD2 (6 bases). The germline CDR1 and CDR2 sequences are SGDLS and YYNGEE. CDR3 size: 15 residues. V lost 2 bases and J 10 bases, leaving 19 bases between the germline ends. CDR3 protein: CASSVIAGSGGEQFF. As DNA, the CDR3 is TGTGCCAGCAGCGTGATCGCGGGATCAGGTGGGGAGCAGTTCTTC.

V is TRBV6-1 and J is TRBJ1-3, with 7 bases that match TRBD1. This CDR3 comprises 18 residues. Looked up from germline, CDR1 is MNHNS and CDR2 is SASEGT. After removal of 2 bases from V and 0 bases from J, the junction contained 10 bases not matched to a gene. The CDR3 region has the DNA TGTGCCAGCAGTGAACACCCAAACAGGGGCAACTCTGGAAACACCATATATTTT. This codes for CASSEHPNRGNSGNTIYF.

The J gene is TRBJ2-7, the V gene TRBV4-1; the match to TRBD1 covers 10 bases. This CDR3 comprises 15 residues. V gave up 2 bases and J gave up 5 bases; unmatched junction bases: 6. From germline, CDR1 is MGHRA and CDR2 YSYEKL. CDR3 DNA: TGCGCCAGCAGCCAAAAGGACAGGGGGGAGGACGAGCAGTACTTC. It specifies CASSQKDRGEDEQYF.

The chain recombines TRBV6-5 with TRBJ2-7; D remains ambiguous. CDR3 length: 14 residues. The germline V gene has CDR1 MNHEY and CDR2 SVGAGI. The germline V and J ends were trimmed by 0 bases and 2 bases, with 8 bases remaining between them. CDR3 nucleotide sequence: TGTGCCAGCAGTTACTCGCCAGCTGCCTACGAGCAGTACTTC. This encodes CASSYSPAAYEQYF.

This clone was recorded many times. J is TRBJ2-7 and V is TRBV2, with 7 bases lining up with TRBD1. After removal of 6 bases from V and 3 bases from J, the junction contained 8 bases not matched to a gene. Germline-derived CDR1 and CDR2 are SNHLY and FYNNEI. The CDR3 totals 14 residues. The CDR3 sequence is CASRDRVISYEQYF. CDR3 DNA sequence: TGTGCCAGCAGAGACAGGGTGATAAGCTACGAGCAGTACTTC.

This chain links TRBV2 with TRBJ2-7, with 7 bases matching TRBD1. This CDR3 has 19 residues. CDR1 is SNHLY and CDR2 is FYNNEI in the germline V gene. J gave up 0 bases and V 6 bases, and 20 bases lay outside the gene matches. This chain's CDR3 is CASSYNYTPDRSSSYEQYF. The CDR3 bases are TGTGCCAGCAGCTATAACTATACACCGGACAGGAGCAGCTCCTACGAGCAGTACTTC. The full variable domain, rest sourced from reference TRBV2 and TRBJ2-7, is EPEVTQTPSHQVTQMGQEVILRCVPISNHLYFYWYRQILGQKVEFLVSFYNNEISEKSEIFDDQFSVERPDGSNFTLKIRSTKLEDSAMYFCASSYNYTPDRSSSYEQYFGPGTRLTVT.

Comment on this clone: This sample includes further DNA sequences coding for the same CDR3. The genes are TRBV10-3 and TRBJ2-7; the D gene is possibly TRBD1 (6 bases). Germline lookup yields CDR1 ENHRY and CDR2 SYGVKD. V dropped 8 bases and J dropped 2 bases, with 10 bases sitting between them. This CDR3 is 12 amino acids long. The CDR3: CAIGTGTYEQYF. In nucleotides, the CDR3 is TGTGCCATCGGTACAGGGACCTACGAGCAGTACTTC.

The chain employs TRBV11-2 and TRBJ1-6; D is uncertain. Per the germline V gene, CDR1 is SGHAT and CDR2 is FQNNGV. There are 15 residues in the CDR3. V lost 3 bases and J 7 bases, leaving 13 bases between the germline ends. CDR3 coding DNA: TGTGCCAGCAGCTTGATACAGCTTGAGAATTCACCCCTCCACTTT. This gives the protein CASSLIQLENSPLHF.

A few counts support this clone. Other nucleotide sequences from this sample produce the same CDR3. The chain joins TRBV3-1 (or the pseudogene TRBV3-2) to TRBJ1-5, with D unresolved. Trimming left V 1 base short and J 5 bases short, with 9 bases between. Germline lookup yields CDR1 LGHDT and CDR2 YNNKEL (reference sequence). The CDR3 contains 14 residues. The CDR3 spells CASSQVQGHQPQHF. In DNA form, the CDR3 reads TGTGCCAGCAGCCAAGTCCAAGGGCATCAGCCCCAGCATTTT.

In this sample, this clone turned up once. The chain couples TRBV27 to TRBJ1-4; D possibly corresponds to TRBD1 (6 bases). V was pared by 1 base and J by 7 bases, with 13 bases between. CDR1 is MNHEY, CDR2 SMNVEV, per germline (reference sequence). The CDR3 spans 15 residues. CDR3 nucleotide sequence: TGTGCCAGCAGTTTATATGGGGGGGCGAGTGAAAAACTGTTTTTT. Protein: CASSLYGGASEKLFF.

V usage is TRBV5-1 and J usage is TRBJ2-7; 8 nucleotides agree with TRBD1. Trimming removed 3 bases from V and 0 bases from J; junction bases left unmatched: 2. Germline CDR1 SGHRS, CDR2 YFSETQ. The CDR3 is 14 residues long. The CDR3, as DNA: TGCGCCAGCAGCTACAGGGGGATCTCCTACGAGCAGTACTTC. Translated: CASSYRGISYEQYF.

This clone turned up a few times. The CDR3 region is CASSFAGTEQYF. In DNA form, the CDR3 reads TGCGCCAGCAGCTTCGCCGGGACAGAGCAGTACTTC. The chain has TRBV5-1 and TRBJ2-7, with a possible D match to TRBD1 (6 bases). The length of the CDR3 is 12 residues. V was cut by 2 bases and J by 7 bases, with 10 bases left in between. Germline V CDR1 and CDR2: SGHRS, YFSETQ.

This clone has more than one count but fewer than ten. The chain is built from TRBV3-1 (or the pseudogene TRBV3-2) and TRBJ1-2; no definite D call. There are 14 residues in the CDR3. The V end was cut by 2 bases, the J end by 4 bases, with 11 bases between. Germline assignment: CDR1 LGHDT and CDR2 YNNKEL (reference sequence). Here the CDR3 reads CASSQPTRGYGYTF. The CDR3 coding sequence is TGTGCCAGCAGCCAACCGACACGGGGCTATGGCTACACCTTC.

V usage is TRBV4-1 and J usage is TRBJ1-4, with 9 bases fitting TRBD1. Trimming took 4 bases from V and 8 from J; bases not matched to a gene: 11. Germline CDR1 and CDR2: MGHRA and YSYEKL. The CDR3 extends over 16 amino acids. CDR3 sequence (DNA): TGCGCCAGCAGCCCTGACCGCGGGACAGGGTGGGAAAAACTGTTTTTT. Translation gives CASSPDRGTGWEKLFF.

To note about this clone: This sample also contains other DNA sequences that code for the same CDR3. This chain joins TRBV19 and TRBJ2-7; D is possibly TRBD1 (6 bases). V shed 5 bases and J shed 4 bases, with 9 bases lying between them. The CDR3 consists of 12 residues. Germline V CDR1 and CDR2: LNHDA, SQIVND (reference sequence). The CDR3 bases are TGTGCCAGTAGTCCCACAGGGTACGAGCAGTACTTC. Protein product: CASSPTGYEQYF.

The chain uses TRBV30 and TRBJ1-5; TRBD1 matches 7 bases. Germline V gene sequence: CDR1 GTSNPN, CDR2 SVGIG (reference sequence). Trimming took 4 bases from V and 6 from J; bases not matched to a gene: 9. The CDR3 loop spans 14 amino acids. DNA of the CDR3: TGTGCCTGGACCCCGGGAGGGGGCAGTCAGCCCCAGCATTTT. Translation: CAWTPGGGSQPQHF.